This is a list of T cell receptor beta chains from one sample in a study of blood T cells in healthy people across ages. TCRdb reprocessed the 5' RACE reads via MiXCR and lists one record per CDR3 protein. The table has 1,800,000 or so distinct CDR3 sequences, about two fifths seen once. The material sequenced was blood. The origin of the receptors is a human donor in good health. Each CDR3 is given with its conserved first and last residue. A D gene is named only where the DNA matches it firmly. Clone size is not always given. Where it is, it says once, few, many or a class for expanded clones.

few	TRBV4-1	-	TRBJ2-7	CASSQAWTASYEQYF	TGCGCCAGCAGCCAGGCCTGGACAGCCAGCTACGAGCAGTACTTC
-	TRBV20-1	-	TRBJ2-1	CSAPRGGQGNNEQFF	TGCAGTGCCCCCCGCGGGGGACAAGGCAACAATGAGCAGTTCTTC
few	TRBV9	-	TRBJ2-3	CASSVGAGRSTDTQYF	TGTGCCAGCAGCGTAGGGGCGGGGAGAAGCACAGATACGCAGTATTTT
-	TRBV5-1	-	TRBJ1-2	CASRFGGSNYGYTF	TGCGCCAGCAGGTTTGGGGGCAGCAACTATGGCTACACCTTC
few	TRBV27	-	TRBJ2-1	CASSSTRELLGEQFF	TGTGCCAGCAGTTCGACAAGGGAACTTTTGGGAGAGCAGTTCTTC
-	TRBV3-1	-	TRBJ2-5	CASSQGSGQETQYF	TGTGCCAGCAGCCAAGGAAGCGGTCAAGAGACCCAGTACTTC
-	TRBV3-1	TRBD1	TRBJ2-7	CASSQDNDRGPPYEQYF	TGTGCCAGCAGCCAAGATAACGACAGGGGACCCCCCTACGAGCAGTACTTC
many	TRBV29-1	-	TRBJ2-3	CSVETYDTQYF	TGCAGCGTTGAGACATATGATACGCAGTATTTT
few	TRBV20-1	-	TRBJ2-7	CSARDMAQDEQYF	TGCAGTGCTAGAGATATGGCCCAGGACGAGCAGTACTTC
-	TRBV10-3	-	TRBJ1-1	CAISELWGLNTEAFF	TGTGCCATCAGTGAGTTATGGGGACTGAACACTGAAGCTTTCTTT
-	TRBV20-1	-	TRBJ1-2	CSARVGEALLSNYGYTF	TGCAGTGCTAGAGTAGGAGAGGCACTACTTTCTAACTATGGCTACACCTTC
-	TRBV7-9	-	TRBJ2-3	CASSPQRIGSDTQYF	TGTGCCAGCAGCCCGCAGCGAATTGGTTCAGATACGCAGTATTTT
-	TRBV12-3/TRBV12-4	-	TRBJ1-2	CASSGGPRGMGYGYTF	TGTGCCAGCAGTGGGGGACCCAGGGGAATGGGCTATGGCTACACCTTC
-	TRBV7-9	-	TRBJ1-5	CASSLGGEPGSQPQHF	TGTGCCAGCAGCTTAGGGGGTGAACCAGGGTCTCAGCCCCAGCATTTT
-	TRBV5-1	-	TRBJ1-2	CASTEPLGGYTF	TGCGCCAGCACCGAGCCCCTCGGTGGCTACACCTTC
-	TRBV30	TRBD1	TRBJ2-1	CAWSASGTGFYNEQFF	TGTGCCTGGAGTGCCTCCGGGACAGGGTTCTACAATGAGCAGTTCTTC
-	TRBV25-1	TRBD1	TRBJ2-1	CASSDWTGSRNEQFF	TGTGCCAGCAGTGATTGGACAGGATCTAGGAATGAGCAGTTCTTC
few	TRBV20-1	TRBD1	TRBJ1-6	CSANRDRDSPLHF	TGCAGTGCTAACCGGGACAGGGACTCACCCCTCCACTTT
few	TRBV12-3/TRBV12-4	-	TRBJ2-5	CASSSPGSGQETQYF	TGTGCCAGCAGTTCCCCGGGTAGCGGACAAGAGACCCAGTACTTC
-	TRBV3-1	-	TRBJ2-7	CASSPGAGVSYEQYF	TGTGCCAGCAGCCCAGGGGCGGGGGTCTCCTACGAGCAGTACTTC
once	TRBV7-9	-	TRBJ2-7	CASVMDSDLEQYF	TGTGCCAGCGTGATGGACTCTGACCTCGAGCAGTACTTC
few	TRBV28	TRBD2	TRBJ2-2	CASSFRLAGNTGELFF	TGTGCCAGCAGTTTCCGTCTAGCGGGGAACACCGGGGAGCTGTTTTTT
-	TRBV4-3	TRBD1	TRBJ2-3	CASSPQSGQVSPQYF	TGCGCCAGCAGCCCCCAGAGCGGACAGGTCAGTCCGCAGTATTTT
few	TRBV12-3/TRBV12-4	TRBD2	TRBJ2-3	CASSLNGLAFTDTQYF	TGTGCCAGCAGTTTAAATGGACTAGCATTCACAGATACGCAGTATTTT
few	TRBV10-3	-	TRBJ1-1	CAMRREGQTEAFF	TGTGCCATGAGACGAGAGGGACAAACTGAAGCTTTCTTT
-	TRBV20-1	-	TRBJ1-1	CSAIDRYTEAFF	TGCAGTGCAATAGACAGATACACTGAAGCTTTCTTT
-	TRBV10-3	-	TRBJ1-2	CAISETDGYTF	TGTGCCATCAGTGAGACGGATGGCTACACCTTC
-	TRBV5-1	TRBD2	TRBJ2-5	CASSTGTSGGIETQYF	TGCGCCAGCAGCACGGGGACTAGCGGGGGGATCGAGACCCAGTACTTC
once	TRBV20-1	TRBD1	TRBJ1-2	CSARAEGQGALGGYTF	TGCAGTGCTAGAGCGGAAGGACAGGGGGCGCTTGGTGGCTACACCTTC
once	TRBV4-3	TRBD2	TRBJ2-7	CASSQGGLAGGGLGEQYF	TGCGCCAGCAGCCAAGGAGGTCTAGCGGGGGGGGGCTTAGGCGAGCAGTACTTC
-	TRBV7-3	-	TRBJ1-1	CASRLTGLNIEAFF	TGTGCCAGCAGGTTGACAGGTTTGAACATTGAAGCTTTCTTT
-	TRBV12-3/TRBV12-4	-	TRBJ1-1	CASSSSRDNTEAFF	TGTGCCAGCAGTTCTAGCCGGGACAACACTGAAGCTTTCTTT
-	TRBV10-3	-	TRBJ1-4	CAISESLLAEKLFF	TGTGCCATCAGTGAGTCCCTATTAGCCGAAAAACTGTTTTTT
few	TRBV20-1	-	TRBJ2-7	CSARDWREMVSYEQYF	TGCAGTGCTAGAGATTGGAGAGAAATGGTCTCCTACGAGCAGTACTTC
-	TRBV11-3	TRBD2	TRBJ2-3	CASSLGWAGEKPDTQYF	TGTGCCAGCAGCTTAGGATGGGCGGGGGAGAAGCCAGATACGCAGTATTTT
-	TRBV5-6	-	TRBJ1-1	CASSYQQGWAFF	TGTGCCAGCAGCTATCAACAGGGCTGGGCTTTCTTT
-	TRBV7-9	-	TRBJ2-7	CASSLRLSQYEQYF	TGTGCCAGCAGCCTTAGACTAAGTCAGTACGAGCAGTACTTC
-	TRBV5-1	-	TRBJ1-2	CASSLNEMSNYGYTF	TGCGCCAGCAGCTTAAACGAGATGTCCAACTATGGCTACACCTTC
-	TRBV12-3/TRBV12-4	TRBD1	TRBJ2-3	CASSPGTGAQYF	TGTGCCAGCAGTCCGGGGACAGGGGCGCAGTATTTT
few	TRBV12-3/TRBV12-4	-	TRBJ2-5	CASSFGGAAETQYF	TGTGCCAGCAGTTTCGGGGGTGCCGCGGAGACCCAGTACTTC
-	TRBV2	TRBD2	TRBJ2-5	CASSRGGGTPYMTQYF	TGTGCCAGCAGTAGGGGCGGGGGGACCCCTTATATGACCCAGTACTTC
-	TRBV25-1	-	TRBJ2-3	CASSESDGGSTDTQYF	TGTGCCAGCAGTGAATCGGACGGGGGTAGCACAGATACGCAGTATTTT